The 4 T cell receptor beta chains below come from one sample, sequenced in a study of blood T cells in healthy people across ages. A J-beta primer mix and a sample-barcoded 5' primer were used in a second PCR of about 7 to 12 cycles. TCRdb passed the 5' RACE reads through MiXCR, listing each CDR3 protein once. Of more than 650,000 distinct CDR3 sequences in the sample, over 20% were seen once. The sequencing input was blood. These receptors were collected from a man between 65 and 79 years old in good health.

This chain joins TRBV24-1 and TRBJ2-3; 11 positions match TRBD1. The CDR3 spans 16 residues. Germline-derived CDR1 and CDR2 are KGHDR and SFDVKD. Losses at the gene ends were 3 bases for V and 3 bases for J; bases not matched to a gene: 4. CDR3 protein: CATSDTDRGPTDTQYF. Here the CDR3 DNA reads TGTGCCACCAGTGATACGGACAGGGGGCCTACAGATACGCAGTATTTT.

The chain employs TRBV4-1 and TRBJ2-3; D might be TRBD1 (6 bases). The length of the CDR3 is 15 residues. V lost 2 bases and J 2 bases, leaving 11 bases between the germline ends. Germline CDR1 reads MGHRA; CDR2 reads YSYEKL. The CDR3 spells CASSQMGASTDTQYF. In nucleotides, the CDR3 is TGCGCCAGCAGCCAAATGGGGGCATCCACAGATACGCAGTATTTT.

The chain has TRBV12-3 or TRBV12-4 and TRBJ2-3; D unresolved. Trimming took off 7 bases at V and 4 bases at J, with 15 bases between the two ends. This CDR3 contains 14 residues. CDR3 amino acids: CASNPQGSADTQYF. CDR3 coding DNA: TGTGCCAGCAATCCACAAGGAAGCGCAGATACGCAGTATTTT.

The chain carries TRBV5-1 and TRBJ2-1; 11 bases align to TRBD2. Germline V gene lookup returns CDR1 SGHRS and CDR2 YFSETQ. The CDR3 has 16 residues. Losses at the gene ends were 4 bases for V and 8 bases for J; bases not matched to a gene: 11. CDR3 loop: CASSPYIAGGPDEQFF. CDR3 in DNA: TGCGCCAGCAGCCCATATATAGCGGGAGGGCCCGATGAGCAGTTCTTC.